The TCR beta chain described here comes from a study of T cell responses to AZD1222 COVID-19 vaccine. Of note for this clone: Its antigen is as yet unknown.

Study results and caveats: Just 5 to 7 AZD1222 recipients tested seropositive at baseline. No day 14 peak samples; only post-peak repertoires were characterized. Clonal diversity was possibly underestimated, and white British individuals and females predominated among donors. Nearly half of the spike-specific TCRs reportedly recognize variant regions that carry no mutations.

The V gene's germline CDR1 is LGHNA and CDR2 YNFKEQ. This CDR3 has 12 amino acids. V shed 3 bases and J shed 2 bases, with 3 bases lying between them. Sequenced by immunoSEQ multiplex PCR; TCRdb stores in-frame clones only, minus some. This table holds approximately 130,000 clones, approximately 93% found once. This sequence joins TRBV4-2 and TRBJ2-3, with unresolved D. The source is an adult in good health. The sample in question was peripheral blood, obtained on day 0 of AZD1222 vaccination. CDR3 nucleotide sequence: TGTGCCAGCAGCCAGCTCACAGATACGCAGTATTTT. Protein sequence: CASSQLTDTQYF.